This T cell receptor beta chain came from a study of T cells in Graves' hyperthyroidism and ophthalmopathy. Overall study: Peripheral blood draws took place at initial diagnosis, ahead of any treatment. Regarding the study as a whole: Most clonotypes that expanded in the thyroid above 0.001 also showed up in blood.

Germline V lookup: CDR1 MNHNY, CDR2 SVGAGI (reference sequence). Deletions cut 2 bases from V and 7 bases from J, with 6 bases between. The CDR3 has 12 residues. The diagnostic basis comprised clinical symptoms, serum thyroxine and TRAb, thyroid ultrasound and orbital computed tomography. As regards this clonotype: The antigen remains unidentified.

What was amplified from RNA transcripts were TCR beta CDR3 regions. HTBI primers were used for first-round RT-PCR of the TCR CDR3. Each CDR3 protein gets one entry after TCRdb re-called the multiplex PCR reads with MiXCR. The sample carries some 210,000 distinct CDR3 sequences, about 15% recorded once. The source material was blood. This sequence joins TRBV6-6 and TRBJ2-1, with D perhaps TRBD1 (5 bases). The origin of this receptor is a man in his fifties with Graves' hyperthyroidism. The CDR3 sequence is CASSYGANEQFF. The CDR3 nucleotides are TGTGCCAGCAGTTACGGGGCAAATGAGCAGTTCTTC.